Following are 5 T cell receptor beta chains from one sample sequenced in a study of CD8 T cells in Susac syndrome. An input of about 0.45 to 1 ug of RNA was subjected to reverse transcription using random hexamers. TCRdb re-derived calls from the immunoSEQ multiplex PCR reads in MiXCR, one entry per CDR3 protein. Of some 260,000 distinct CDR3 sequences listed, around 83% are singletons. The sample was CD8+ T cells from PBMCs. These receptor sequences come from a human donor with multiple sclerosis.

The chain joins TRBV5-1 to TRBJ2-3; D gene uncertain. The V gene lost 0 bases and the J gene lost 3 bases, with 8 bases spanning the gap. The CDR3 totals 14 residues. CDR1 and CDR2 (germline): SGHRS, YFSETQ. The CDR3 loop reads CASSLVGKTDTQYF. The CDR3, as DNA: TGCGCCAGCAGCTTGGTTGGTAAGACAGATACGCAGTATTTT.

The V and J genes are TRBV5-4 and TRBJ2-2; D might be TRBD2 (5 bases). The CDR3 extends over 16 amino acids. Trimming shortened V by 0 bases and J by 3 bases, and 12 bases separated the two germline ends. CDR1 and CDR2 from the germline V gene are SGHNT and YYREEE (reference sequence). Here the CDR3 reads CASSLGPGFDTGELFF. The CDR3 DNA follows: TGTGCCAGCAGCTTGGGTCCGGGATTCGACACCGGGGAGCTGTTTTTT.

V is TRBV6-6 and J is TRBJ2-5; either TRBD1 or TRBD2 may fit D (5 bases each). The CDR3 extends over 15 amino acids. Trimming removed 0 bases at V and 2 bases at J, with 10 bases between. Germline loops: CDR1 MNHNY, CDR2 SVGAGI (reference sequence). The CDR3 spells CASSYSRGPQETQYF. DNA for the CDR3: TGTGCCAGCAGTTACTCGAGGGGCCCACAAGAGACCCAGTACTTC.

The chain carries TRBV20-1 and TRBJ2-7; no definite D call. V was clipped by 1 base and J by 3 bases, with 13 bases between them. Germline loops: CDR1 DFQATT, CDR2 SNEGSKA (reference sequence). The length of the CDR3 is 14 residues. In nucleotides, the CDR3 is TGCAGTGCTAGAGCTGAGGACCAAGTCTACGAGCAGTACTTC. This sequence encodes CSARAEDQVYEQYF.

V usage is TRBV29-1 and J usage is TRBJ2-3; no clear D gene. Germline V lookup: CDR1 SQVTM, CDR2 ANQGSEA. The V and J ends lost 4 bases and 5 bases respectively, with 10 bases between them. This CDR3 is 12 amino acids long. CDR3 nucleotide sequence: TGCAGCGTTGTCTTTGGTGGAGATACGCAGTATTTT. Translation: CSVVFGGDTQYF.